Listed here are 4 T cell receptor beta chains from one sample, sequenced in a study of T cell changes during pregnancy in multiple sclerosis. The protocol was immunoSEQ multiplex PCR, while the TCRdb copy is restricted to in-frame clones and leaves out a portion. The sample lists tens of thousands of clones, roughly 90% occurring once. The starting material was peripheral blood, obtained before pregnancy. The receptor set was obtained from a female donor with multiple sclerosis, enrolled in a pregnancy study.

This chain joins TRBV6-5 and TRBJ1-1; D remains unclear. The V end was cut by 7 bases, the J end by 1 base, with 7 bases between. This CDR3 has 12 amino acids. Germline V gives CDR1 MNHEY, CDR2 SVGAGI. DNA of the CDR3: TGTGCCAGCATAGCGCCGAACACTGAAGCTTTCTTT. Translated: CASIAPNTEAFF.

V gene TRBV15 combines with J gene TRBJ2-3; D gene uncertain. The CDR3 runs to 15 residues. Germline V CDR1 and CDR2: LNHNV, YYDKDF (reference sequence). With 0 bases removed from V and 1 base from J, the gap between germline ends came to 8 bases. DNA for the CDR3: TGTGCCACCAGCAGAGATAGTGCCGGCACAGATACGCAGTATTTT. Amino acid sequence: CATSRDSAGTDTQYF.

The V and J genes are TRBV9 and TRBJ1-1; no reliable D call. This CDR3 contains 12 residues. The V and J ends lost 0 bases and 8 bases respectively, with 8 bases between them. Per the germline V gene, CDR1 is SGDLS and CDR2 is YYNGEE. The CDR3 reads CASSVDRGEAFF. In DNA form, the CDR3 reads TGTGCCAGCAGCGTAGATAGAGGGGAAGCTTTCTTT.

This clone has just one count. The chain is built from TRBV11-2 and TRBJ2-2; possibly TRBD2 for D (5 bases). CDR1 and CDR2 from the germline V gene are SGHAT and FQNNGV. Trimming removed 2 bases at V and 6 bases at J, with 13 bases between. This CDR3 spans 15 amino acids. The CDR3 DNA reads TGTGCCAGCAGCTTACGGGATAATCCATCCGGGGAGCTGTTTTTT. The encoded protein is CASSLRDNPSGELFF.